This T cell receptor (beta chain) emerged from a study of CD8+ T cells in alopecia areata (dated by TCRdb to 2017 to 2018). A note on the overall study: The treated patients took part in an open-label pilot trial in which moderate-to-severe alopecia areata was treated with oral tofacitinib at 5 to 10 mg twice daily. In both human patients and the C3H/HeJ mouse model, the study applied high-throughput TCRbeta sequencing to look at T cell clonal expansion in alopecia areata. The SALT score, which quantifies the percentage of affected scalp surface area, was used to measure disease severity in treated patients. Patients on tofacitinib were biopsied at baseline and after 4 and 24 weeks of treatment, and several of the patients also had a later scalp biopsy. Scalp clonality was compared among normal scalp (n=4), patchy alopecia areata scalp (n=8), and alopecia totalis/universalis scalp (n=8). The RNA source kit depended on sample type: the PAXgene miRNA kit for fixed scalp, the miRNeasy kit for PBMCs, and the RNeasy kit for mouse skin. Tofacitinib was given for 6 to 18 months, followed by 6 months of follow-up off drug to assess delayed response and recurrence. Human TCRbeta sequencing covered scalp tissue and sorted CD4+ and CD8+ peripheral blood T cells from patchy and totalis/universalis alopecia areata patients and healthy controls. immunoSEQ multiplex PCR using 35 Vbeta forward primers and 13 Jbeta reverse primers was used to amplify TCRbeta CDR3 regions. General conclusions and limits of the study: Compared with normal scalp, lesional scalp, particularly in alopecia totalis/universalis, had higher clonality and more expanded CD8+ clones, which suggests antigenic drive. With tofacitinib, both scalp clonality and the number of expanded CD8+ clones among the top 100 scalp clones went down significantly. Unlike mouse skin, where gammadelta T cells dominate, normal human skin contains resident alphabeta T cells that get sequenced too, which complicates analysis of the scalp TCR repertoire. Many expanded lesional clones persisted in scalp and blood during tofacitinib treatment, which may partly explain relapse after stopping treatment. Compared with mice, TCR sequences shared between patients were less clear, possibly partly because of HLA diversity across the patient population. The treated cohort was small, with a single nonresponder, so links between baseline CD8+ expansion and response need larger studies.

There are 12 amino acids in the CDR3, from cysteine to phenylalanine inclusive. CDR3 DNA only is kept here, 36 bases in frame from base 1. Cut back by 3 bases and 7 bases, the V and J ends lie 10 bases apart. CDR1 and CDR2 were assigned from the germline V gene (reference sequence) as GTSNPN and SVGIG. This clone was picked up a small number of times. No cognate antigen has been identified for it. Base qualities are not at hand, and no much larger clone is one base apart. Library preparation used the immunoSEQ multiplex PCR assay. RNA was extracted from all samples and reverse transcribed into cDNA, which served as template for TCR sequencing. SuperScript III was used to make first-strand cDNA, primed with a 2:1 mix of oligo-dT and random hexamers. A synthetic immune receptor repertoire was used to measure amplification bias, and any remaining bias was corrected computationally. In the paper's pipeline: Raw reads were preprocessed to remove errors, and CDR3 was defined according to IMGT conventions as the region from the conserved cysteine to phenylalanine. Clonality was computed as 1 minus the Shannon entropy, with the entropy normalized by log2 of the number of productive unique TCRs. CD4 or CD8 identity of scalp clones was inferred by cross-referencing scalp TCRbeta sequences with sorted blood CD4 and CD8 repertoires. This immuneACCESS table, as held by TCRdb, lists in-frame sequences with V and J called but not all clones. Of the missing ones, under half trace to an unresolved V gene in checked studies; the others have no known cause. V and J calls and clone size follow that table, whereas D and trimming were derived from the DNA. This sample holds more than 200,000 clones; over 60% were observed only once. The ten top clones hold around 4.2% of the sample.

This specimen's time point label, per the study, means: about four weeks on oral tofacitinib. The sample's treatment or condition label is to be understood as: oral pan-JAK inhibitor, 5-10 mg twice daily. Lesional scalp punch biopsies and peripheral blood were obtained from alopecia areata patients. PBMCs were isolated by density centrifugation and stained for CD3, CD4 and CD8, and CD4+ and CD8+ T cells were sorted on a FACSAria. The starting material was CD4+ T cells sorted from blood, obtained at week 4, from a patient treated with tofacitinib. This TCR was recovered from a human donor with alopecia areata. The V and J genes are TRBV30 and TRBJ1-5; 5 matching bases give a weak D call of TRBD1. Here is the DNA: TGTGCCTGGAGCCCTCGGGGGCAGCCCCAGCATTTT. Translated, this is CAWSPRGQPQHF.